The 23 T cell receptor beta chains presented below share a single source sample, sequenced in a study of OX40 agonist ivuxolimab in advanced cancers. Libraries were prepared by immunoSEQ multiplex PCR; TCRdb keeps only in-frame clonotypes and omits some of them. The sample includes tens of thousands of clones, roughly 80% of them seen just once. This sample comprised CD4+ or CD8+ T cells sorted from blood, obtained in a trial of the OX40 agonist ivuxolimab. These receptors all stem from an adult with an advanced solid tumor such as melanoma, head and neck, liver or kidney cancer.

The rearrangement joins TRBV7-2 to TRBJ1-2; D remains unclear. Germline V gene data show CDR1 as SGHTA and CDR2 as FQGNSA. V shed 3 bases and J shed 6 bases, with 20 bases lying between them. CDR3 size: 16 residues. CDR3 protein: CASSLQTYTTVDGYTF. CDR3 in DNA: TGTGCCAGCAGCTTGCAGACCTATACTACCGTGGATGGCTACACCTTC.

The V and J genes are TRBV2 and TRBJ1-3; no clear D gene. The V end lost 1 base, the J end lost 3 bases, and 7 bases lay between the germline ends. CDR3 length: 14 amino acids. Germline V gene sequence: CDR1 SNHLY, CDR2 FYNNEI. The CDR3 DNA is TGTGCCAGCAGTGAAGAGACTTTTGGAAACACCATATATTTT. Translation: CASSEETFGNTIYF.

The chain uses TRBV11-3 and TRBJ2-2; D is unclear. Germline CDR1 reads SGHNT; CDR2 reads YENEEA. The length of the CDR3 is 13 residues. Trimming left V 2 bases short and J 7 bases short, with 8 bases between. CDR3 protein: CASSLLAFGELFF. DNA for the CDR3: TGTGCCAGCAGCTTATTAGCTTTCGGGGAGCTGTTTTTT. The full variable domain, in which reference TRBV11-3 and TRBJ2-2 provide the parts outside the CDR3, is EAGVVQSPRYKIIEKKQPVAFWCNPISGHNTLYWYLQNLGQGPELLIRYENEEAVDDSQLPKDRFSAERLKGVDSTLKIQPAELGDSAVYLCASSLLAFGELFFGEGSRLTVL.

As DNA, the CDR3 is TGTGCCTGGGGGGCCGGGGGGCGCAATCAGCCCCAGCATTTT. This gives the protein CAWGAGGRNQPQHF. The chain combines TRBV30 with TRBJ1-5; possible D gene TRBD1, 6 bases. V shed 5 bases and J shed 2 bases, with 13 bases lying between them. The CDR3 is made up of 14 amino acids. Germline values: CDR1 GTSNPN, CDR2 SVGIG (reference sequence).

CDR3 nucleotide sequence: TGTGCCAGCAGCTTTATTCAAAGGCGGGCTGGGGCCAACGTCCTGACTTTC. It codes for CASSFIQRRAGANVLTF. The V gene is TRBV13, the J gene TRBJ2-6, with a tentative D call TRBD2 (5 bases). CDR3 size: 17 residues. Trimming took 3 bases from V and 2 from J, leaving 14 bases between them. CDR1 and CDR2 from the germline V gene are PRHDT and FYEKMQ (reference sequence).

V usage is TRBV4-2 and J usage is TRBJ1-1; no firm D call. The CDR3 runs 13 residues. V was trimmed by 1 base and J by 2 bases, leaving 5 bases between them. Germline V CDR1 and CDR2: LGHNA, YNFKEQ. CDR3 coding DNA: TGTGCCAGCAGCCAAGGGCCAAACACTGAAGCTTTCTTT. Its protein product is CASSQGPNTEAFF.

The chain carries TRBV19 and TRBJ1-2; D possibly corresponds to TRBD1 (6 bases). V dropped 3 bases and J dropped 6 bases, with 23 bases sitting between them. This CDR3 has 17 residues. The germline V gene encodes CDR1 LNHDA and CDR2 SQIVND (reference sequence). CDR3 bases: TGTGCCAGTAGTATGGGTTCCCGACAGGTCAGGTGGAATGGCTACACCTTC. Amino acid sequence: CASSMGSRQVRWNGYTF.

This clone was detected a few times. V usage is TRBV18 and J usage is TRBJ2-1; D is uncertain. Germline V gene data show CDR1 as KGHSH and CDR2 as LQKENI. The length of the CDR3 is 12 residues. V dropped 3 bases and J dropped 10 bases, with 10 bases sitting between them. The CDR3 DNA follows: TGTGCCAGCTCACCTTCTCTAGGGGAGCAGTTCTTC. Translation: CASSPSLGEQFF.

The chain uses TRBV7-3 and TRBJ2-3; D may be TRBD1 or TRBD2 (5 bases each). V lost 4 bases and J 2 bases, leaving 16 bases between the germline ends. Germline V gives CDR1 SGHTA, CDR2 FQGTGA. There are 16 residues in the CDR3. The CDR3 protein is CASSSRGVPITDTQYF. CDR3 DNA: TGTGCCAGCAGCTCGAGAGGGGTCCCCATCACAGATACGCAGTATTTT.

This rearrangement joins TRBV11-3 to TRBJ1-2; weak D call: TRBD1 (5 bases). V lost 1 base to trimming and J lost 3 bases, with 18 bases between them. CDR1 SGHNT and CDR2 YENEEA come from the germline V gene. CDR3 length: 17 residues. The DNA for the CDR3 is TGTGCCAGCAGCTTAGGTTGGGGGGGGAACCTCGACTATGGCTACACCTTC. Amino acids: CASSLGWGGNLDYGYTF.

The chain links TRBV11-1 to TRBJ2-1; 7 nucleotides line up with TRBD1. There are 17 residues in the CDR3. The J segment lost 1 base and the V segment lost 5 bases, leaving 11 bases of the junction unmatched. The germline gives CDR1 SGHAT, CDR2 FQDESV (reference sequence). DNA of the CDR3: TGTGCCAGCAGCCTCTCTTTGGCAGGGGGATCCTACAATGAGCAGTTCTTC. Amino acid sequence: CASSLSLAGGSYNEQFF.

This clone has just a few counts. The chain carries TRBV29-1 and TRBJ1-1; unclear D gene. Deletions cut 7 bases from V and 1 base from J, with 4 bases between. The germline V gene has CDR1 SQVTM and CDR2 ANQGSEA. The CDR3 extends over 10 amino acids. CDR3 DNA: TGCAGCGGACAGAACACTGAAGCTTTCTTT. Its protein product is CSGQNTEAFF.

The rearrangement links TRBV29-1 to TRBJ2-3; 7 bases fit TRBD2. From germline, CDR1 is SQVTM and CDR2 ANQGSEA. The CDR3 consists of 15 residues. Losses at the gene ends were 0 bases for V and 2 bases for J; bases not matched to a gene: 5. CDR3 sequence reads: CSVEERGSNTDTQYF. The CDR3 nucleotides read TGCAGCGTTGAAGAGCGGGGGAGTAACACAGATACGCAGTATTTT.

As DNA, the CDR3 is TGCGCCAGCAGCTTAACCGCGGGGGGTTACACCGGGGAGCTGTTTTTT. It is translated as CASSLTAGGYTGELFF. V gene TRBV5-1 combines with J gene TRBJ2-2; 8 bases fit TRBD2. Germline-derived CDR1 and CDR2 are SGHRS and YFSETQ. With 2 bases clipped from V and 3 bases from J, the junction kept 6 bases outside the gene matches. The CDR3 is 16 residues long.

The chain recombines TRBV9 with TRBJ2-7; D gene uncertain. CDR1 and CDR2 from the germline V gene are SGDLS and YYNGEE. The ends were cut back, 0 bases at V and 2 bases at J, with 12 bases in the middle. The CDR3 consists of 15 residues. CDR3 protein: CASSVDMQTPYEQYF. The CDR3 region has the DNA TGTGCCAGCAGCGTAGATATGCAGACTCCCTACGAGCAGTACTTC.

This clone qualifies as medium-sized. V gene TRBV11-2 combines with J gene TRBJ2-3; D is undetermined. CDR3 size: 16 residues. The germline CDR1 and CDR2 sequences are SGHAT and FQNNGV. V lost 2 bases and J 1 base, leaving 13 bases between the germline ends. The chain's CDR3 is CASSLTVGSGTDTQYF. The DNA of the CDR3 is TGTGCCAGCAGCTTAACGGTTGGGTCTGGCACAGATACGCAGTATTTT. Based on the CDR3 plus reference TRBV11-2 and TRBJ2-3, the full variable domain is EAGVAQSPRYKIIEKRQSVAFWCNPISGHATLYWYQQILGQGPKLLIQFQNNGVVDDSQLPKDRFSAERLKGVDSTLKIQPAKLEDSAVYLCASSLTVGSGTDTQYFGPGTRLTVL.

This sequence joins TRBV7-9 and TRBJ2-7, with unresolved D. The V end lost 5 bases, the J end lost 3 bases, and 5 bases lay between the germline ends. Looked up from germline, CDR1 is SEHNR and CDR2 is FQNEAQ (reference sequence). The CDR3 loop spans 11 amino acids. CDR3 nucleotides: TGTGCCAGCAGCGACAACTACGAGCAGTACTTC. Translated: CASSDNYEQYF. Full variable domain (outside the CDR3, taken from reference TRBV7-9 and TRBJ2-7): DTGVSQNPRHKITKRGQNVTFRCDPISEHNRLYWYRQTLGQGPEFLTYFQNEAQLEKSRLLSDRFSAERPKGSFSTLEIQRTEQGDSAMYLCASSDNYEQYFGPGTRLTVT.

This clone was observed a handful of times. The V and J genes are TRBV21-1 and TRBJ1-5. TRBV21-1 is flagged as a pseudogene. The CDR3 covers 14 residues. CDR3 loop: CASKSLFSNQPQHF. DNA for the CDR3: TGTGCCAGCAAGAGTCTTTTTAGCAATCAGCCCCAGCATTTT.

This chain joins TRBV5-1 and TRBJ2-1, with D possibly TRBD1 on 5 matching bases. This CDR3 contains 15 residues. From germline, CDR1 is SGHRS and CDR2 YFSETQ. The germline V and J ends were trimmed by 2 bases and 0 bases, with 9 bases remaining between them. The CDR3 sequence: CASSLGDSSYNEQFF. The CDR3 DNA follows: TGCGCCAGCAGCTTAGGCGACAGCTCCTACAATGAGCAGTTCTTC.

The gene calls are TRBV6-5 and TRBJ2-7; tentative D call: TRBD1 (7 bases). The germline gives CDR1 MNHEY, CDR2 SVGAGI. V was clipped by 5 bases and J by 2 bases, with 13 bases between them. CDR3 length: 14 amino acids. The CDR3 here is CASSTRDRAYEQYF. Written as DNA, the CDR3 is TGTGCCAGCAGTACGCGGGACAGAGCCTACGAGCAGTACTTC.

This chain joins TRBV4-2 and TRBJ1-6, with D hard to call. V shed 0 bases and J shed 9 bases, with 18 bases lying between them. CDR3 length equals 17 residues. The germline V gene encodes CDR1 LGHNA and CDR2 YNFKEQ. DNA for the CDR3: TGTGCCAGCAGCCAAGACTCGCGGAATACGATCGGTTCACCCCTCCACTTT. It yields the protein CASSQDSRNTIGSPLHF.

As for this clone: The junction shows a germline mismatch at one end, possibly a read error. The CDR3 region has the DNA TGCGCCAGCAGCCTTGTGCGGGCAGGTTTTGACCCCCTTTTT. The encoded protein is CASSLVRAGFDPLF. This chain links TRBV5-1 with TRBJ1-1; the D is unclear. The germline V gene has CDR1 SGHRS and CDR2 YFSETQ. The CDR3 totals 14 residues.

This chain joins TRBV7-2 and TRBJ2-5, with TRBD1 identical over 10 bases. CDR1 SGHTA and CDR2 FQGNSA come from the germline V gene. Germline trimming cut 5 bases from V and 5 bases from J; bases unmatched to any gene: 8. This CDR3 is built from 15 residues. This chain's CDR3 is CASSQYGTGAETQYF. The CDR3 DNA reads TGTGCCAGCAGCCAATATGGGACAGGGGCTGAGACCCAGTACTTC.